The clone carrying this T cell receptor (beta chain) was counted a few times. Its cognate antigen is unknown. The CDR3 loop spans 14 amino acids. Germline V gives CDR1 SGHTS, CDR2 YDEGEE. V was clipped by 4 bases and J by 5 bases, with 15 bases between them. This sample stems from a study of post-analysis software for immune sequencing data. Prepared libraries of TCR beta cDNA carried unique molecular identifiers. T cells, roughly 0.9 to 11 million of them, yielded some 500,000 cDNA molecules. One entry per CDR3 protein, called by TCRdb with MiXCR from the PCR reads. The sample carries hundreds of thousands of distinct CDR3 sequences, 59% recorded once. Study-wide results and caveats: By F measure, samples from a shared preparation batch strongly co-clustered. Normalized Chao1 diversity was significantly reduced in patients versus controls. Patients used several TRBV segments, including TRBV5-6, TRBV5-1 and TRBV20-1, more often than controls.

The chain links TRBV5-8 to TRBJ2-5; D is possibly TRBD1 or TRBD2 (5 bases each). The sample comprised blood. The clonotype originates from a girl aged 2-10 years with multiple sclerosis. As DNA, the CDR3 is TGTGCCAGCAGCACACCGGGACCCAGGGAGACCCAGTACTTC. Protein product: CASSTPGPRETQYF. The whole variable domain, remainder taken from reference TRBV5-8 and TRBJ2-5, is EAGVTQSPTHLIKTRGQQATLRCSPISGHTSVYWYQQALGLGLQFLLWYDEGEERNRGNFPPRFSGRQFPNYSSELNVNALELEDSALYLCASSTPGPRETQYFGPGTRLLVL.